Each of the 16 T cell receptor beta chains below was sequenced from the same sample in a study of molecular identifiers for immune sequencing clone quantification. A single record per CDR3 protein comes from TCRdb applying MiXCR to the PCR reads. Found here are some 680,000 distinct CDR3 sequences, 25% of them singletons; the top ten hold 0.6% to 0.9%. The sample comprised naive CD8+ T cells from blood, with Jurkat cell RNA spiked in. Subset here: FACS-sorted CD8+CD4-CCR7+CD45RA+ naive T cells. The receptors derive from a human donor in good health. Some libraries in this study had Jurkat cell RNA spiked in.

Of note for this clonotype: The germline gene is not matched at one end of the junction; a read error may be the cause. V and J are TRBV14 and TRBJ2-3; 7 bases are a match to TRBD2. Germline loops: CDR1 SGHDN, CDR2 FVKESK. The CDR3 totals 17 residues. The CDR3 DNA reads as TGTGCCAGCGGCCAAGATCCCCAGCGGGGAAATTTCGTTACGCAGTATTTT. Its translation is CASGQDPQRGNFVTQYF.

V is TRBV7-9 and J is TRBJ2-2; D unclear. The CDR3 has 19 amino acids. V was clipped by 1 base and J by 4 bases, with 22 bases between them. Germline CDR1 and CDR2: SEHNR and FQNEAQ (reference sequence). The chain's CDR3 is CASSLESPSLSPSTGELFF. Written as DNA, the CDR3 is TGTGCCAGCAGCTTAGAATCGCCCTCCCTGTCCCCCTCCACCGGGGAGCTGTTTTTT.

In the case of this clonotype: This sequence may be a read error, since a much larger clone differs from it by one base. V is TRBV7-9 and J is TRBJ1-1; 9 bases match TRBD1. Germline values: CDR1 SEHNR, CDR2 FQNEAQ (reference sequence). The CDR3 contains 16 residues. The CDR3 loop reads CASGLEGTGINTEAFF. The CDR3 nucleotides read TGTGCCAGCGGCTTAGAGGGGACAGGGATAAACACTGAAGCTTTCTTT.

Note on this clonotype: The junction shows a germline mismatch at one end, possibly a read error. The chain is built from TRBV2 and TRBJ2-5; TRBD2 agrees at 8 bases. The V gene's germline CDR1 is SNHLY and CDR2 FYNNEI. The CDR3 has 17 amino acids. The CDR3 DNA sequence: TGTGCCAGCAGTGAATGGTTCAGCGGGGGTGCTGAAGAGGCCCAGTACTTC. It is translated as CASSEWFSGGAEEAQYF.

This chain connects TRBV4-3 to TRBJ2-3; 9 bases are shared with TRBD2. Trimming cost V 4 bases and J 3 bases; bases outside gene matches: 8. Germline values: CDR1 LGHNA, CDR2 YSLEER. The CDR3 length is 16 residues. Written as DNA, the CDR3 is TGCGCCAGCAGCCCTACGTTAGCGGGAGAGACAGATACGCAGTATTTT. This encodes CASSPTLAGETDTQYF.

In the case of this clonotype: Being one base from a much bigger clone, this may be a read error. The rearrangement uses TRBV12-3 or TRBV12-4 and TRBJ2-5; D remains unclear. The CDR3 is made up of 14 amino acids. CDR3 protein: CASQSEALQGTQYF. CDR3 nucleotides: TGTGCCAGCCAGTCGGAAGCGTTACAAGGGACCCAGTACTTC.

Remarks on this clonotype: The junction departs from the called germline gene at one end, perhaps through a read error. V and J are TRBV29-1 and TRBJ2-3; no firm D call. This CDR3 spans 15 amino acids. The V gene's germline CDR1 is SQVTM and CDR2 ANQGSEA. Here the CDR3 reads CSVVLTDTYTDTRYF. As DNA, the CDR3 is TGCAGCGTTGTGCTAACCGACACCTACACAGATACGCGGTATTTT.

This clonotype was seen only a few times. The chain couples TRBV3-1 to TRBJ1-2, with TRBD1 matching over 9 bases. V was clipped by 1 base and J by 8 bases; unmatched bases: 5. The germline gives CDR1 LGHDT, CDR2 YNNKEL (reference sequence). The CDR3 is 14 amino acids. The CDR3 nucleotides read TGTGCCAGCAGCCAAGGCAAGGACAGGGGCGGCTACACCTTC. Translating it yields CASSQGKDRGGYTF. Looking up the rest from reference TRBV3-1 and TRBJ1-2 gives the full variable domain: DTAVSQTPKYLVTQMGNDKSIKCEQNLGHDTMYWYKQDSKKFLKIMFSYNNKELIINETVPNRFSPKSPDKAHLNLHINSLELGDSAVYFCASSQGKDRGGYTFGSGTRLTVV.

This clonotype has ten or more counts. Mismatch with germline at one junction end may stem from a read error. The chain joins TRBV12-3 or TRBV12-4 to TRBJ2-3; D remains unclear. CDR3 length equals 11 residues. CDR3 residues: CASSLGDTQYF. The CDR3 DNA is TGTGCCAGCAGCTTAGGGGATACGCAGTATTTT.

This clonotype showed up many times. The chain employs TRBV10-2 and TRBJ1-6, with TRBD1 as a possible D gene (6 bases). The CDR3 totals 16 residues. V shed 4 bases and J shed 7 bases, with 17 bases lying between them. From germline, CDR1 is WSHSY and CDR2 SAAADI. As DNA, the CDR3 is TGCGCCAGCAGTGTATCCCCAGGGGAAGTAAATTCACCCCTCCACTTT. It specifies CASSVSPGEVNSPLHF.

The table lists this clonotype with a few counts. J is TRBJ1-4 and V is TRBV4-3; 8 bases line up with TRBD1. The germline gives CDR1 LGHNA, CDR2 YSLEER. This CDR3 is 16 amino acids long. Trimming cost V 0 bases and J 3 bases; bases outside gene matches: 3. CDR3 in amino acids: CASSQETGDSNEKLFF. The CDR3 region has the DNA TGCGCCAGCAGCCAAGAGACAGGGGATTCTAATGAAAAACTGTTTTTT.

Remarks on this clonotype: With a much larger clone just one base away, this may be a read error. V usage is TRBV6-2 or TRBV6-3 and J usage is TRBJ1-2; 7 nucleotides line up with TRBD1. CDR3 length: 17 residues. Germline V CDR1 and CDR2: MNHEY, SVGEGT. This CDR3 reads CASSSRQGEANNYGHTF. The DNA of the CDR3 is TGTGCCAGCAGTTCCCGACAGGGAGAGGCGAATAACTATGGCCACACCTTC.

This clonotype was detected ten times or more. This rearrangement joins TRBV29-1 to TRBJ2-5; TRBD1 matches 8 bases. CDR1 and CDR2 from the germline V gene are SQVTM and ANQGSEA. V lost 0 bases, J lost 5 bases, and 5 bases stayed unmatched. This CDR3 has 14 residues. The CDR3 bases are TGCAGCGTTGAAGAGGACAGGGCAGGGGAGACCCAGTACTTC. Translation gives CSVEEDRAGETQYF.

This clonotype was counted at least ten times. The chain combines TRBV4-1 with TRBJ2-3, with 8 nucleotides matching TRBD1. The CDR3 consists of 17 residues. The germline gives CDR1 MGHRA, CDR2 YSYEKL. The J segment lost 4 bases and the V segment lost 4 bases, leaving 13 bases of the junction unmatched. CDR3 bases: TGCGCCAGCAGCCTACCGGGACAGGCATTTAGTGCAGATACGCAGTATTTT. Protein: CASSLPGQAFSADTQYF.

This chain joins TRBV21-1 and TRBJ2-7; the table names TRBD2, a call not compared with the DNA. TRBV21-1 constitutes a pseudogene. This CDR3 is 15 amino acids long. The CDR3 bases are TGTGCCAGCAGCAAAGTTAGCGTGCTCTCCTACGAGCAGTACTTC. Encoded protein: CASSKVSVLSYEQYF.

Concerning this clonotype: A much larger clone lies a single base off, so this may be a read error. The chain joins TRBV10-2 to TRBJ2-3; TRBD2 agrees at 8 bases. The CDR3 runs to 16 residues. Germline CDR1 reads WSHSY; CDR2 reads SAAADI. Unmatched junction bases numbered 9, after V lost 7 bases and J lost 0 bases. The CDR3 sequence is CASTPLAVGSTDTQYF. In DNA, the CDR3 is TGCGCCAGCACCCCACTAGCGGTGGGGAGCACAGATACGCAGTATTTT.